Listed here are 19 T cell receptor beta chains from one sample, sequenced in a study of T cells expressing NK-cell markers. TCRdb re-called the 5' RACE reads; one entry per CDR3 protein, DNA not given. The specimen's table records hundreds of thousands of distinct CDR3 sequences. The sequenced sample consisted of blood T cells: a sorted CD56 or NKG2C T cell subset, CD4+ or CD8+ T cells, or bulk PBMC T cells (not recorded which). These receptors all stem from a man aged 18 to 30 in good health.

CDR3 loop: CASSSAGGNTIYF. This chain connects TRBV7-9 to TRBJ1-3; with no DNA, the TCRdb D assignment of TRBD1 cannot be verified. Per germline, CDR1 SEHNR and CDR2 FQNEAQ (reference sequence). The CDR3 runs to 13 residues.

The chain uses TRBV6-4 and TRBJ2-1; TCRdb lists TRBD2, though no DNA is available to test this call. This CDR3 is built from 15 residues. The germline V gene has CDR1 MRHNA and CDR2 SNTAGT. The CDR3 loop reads CASSRSGTSYNEQFF.

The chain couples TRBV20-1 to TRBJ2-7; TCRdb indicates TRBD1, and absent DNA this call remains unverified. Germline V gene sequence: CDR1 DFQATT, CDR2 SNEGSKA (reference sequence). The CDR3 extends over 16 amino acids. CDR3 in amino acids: CSARTYGGTGVYEQYF.

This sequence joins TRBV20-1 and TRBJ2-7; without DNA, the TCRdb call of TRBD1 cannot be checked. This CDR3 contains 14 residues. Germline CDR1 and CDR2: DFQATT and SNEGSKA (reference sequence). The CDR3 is CSAGGQPTYYEQYF.

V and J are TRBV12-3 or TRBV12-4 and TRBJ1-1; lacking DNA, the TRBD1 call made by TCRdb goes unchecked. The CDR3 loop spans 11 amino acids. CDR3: CASSLTGRAFF.

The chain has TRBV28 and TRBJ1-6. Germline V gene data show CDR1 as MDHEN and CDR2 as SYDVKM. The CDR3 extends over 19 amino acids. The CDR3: CASSLSIGHATTLNSPLHF.

The CDR3 protein is CSVPLQGPHSGANVLTF. The gene calls are TRBV29-1 and TRBJ2-6; TCRdb picks TRBD1, but there is no DNA to check that call. The CDR3 sequence is 17 residues long. From germline, CDR1 is SQVTM and CDR2 ANQGSEA.

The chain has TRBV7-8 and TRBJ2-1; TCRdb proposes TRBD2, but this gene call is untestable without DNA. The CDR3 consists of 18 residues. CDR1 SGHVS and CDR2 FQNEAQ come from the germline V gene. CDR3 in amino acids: CASSLFGLLDRSYNEQFF.

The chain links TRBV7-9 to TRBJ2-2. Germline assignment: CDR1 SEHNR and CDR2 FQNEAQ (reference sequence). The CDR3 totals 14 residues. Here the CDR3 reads CASSHYALTGELFF.

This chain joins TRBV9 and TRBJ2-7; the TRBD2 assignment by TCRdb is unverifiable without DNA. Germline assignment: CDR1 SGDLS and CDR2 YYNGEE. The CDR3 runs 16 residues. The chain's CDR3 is CASSVGTSGSLYEQYF.

The CDR3 spells CASTVTGKRDTGELFF. V and J are TRBV2 and TRBJ2-2; the TCRdb call, TRBD1, lacks DNA for checking. The CDR3 covers 16 residues. Germline CDR1 SNHLY, CDR2 FYNNEI.

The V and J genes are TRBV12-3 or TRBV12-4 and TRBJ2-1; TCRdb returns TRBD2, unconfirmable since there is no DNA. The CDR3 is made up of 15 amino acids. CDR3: CASSRPGLEAKEQFF.

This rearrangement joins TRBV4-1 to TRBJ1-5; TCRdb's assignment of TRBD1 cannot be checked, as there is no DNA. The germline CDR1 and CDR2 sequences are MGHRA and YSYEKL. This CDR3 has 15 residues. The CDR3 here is CASSQGPRDRQPQHF.

The CDR3: CASSKGLAGGQETQYF. This chain uses TRBV5-1 with TRBJ2-5; there is no DNA to check the TCRdb D call of TRBD2. CDR3 length: 16 amino acids. Germline V gene sequence: CDR1 SGHRS, CDR2 YFSETQ. The variable domain in full, with the rest retrieved from reference TRBV5-1 and TRBJ2-5, is KAGVTQTPRYLIKTRGQQVTLSCSPISGHRSVSWYQQTPGQGLQFLFEYFSETQRNKGNFPGRFSGRQFSNSRSEMNVSTLELGDSALYLCASSKGLAGGQETQYFGPGTRLLVL.

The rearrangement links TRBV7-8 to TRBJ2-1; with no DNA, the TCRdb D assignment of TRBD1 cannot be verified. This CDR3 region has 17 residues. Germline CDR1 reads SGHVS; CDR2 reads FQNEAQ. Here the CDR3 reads CASSPKVPGTVYNEQFF.

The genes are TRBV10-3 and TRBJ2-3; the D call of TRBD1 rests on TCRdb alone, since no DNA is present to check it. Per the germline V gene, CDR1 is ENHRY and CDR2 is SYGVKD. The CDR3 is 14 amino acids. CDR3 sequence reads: CAIQQDPLTDTQYF.

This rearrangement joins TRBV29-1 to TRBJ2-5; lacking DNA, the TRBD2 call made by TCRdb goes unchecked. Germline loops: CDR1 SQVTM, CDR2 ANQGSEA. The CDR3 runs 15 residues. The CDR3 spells CSVDVLAGAQETQYF.

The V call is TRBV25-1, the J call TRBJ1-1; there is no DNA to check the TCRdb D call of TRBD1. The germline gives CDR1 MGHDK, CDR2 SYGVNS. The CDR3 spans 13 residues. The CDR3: CASSDFGQVEAFF.

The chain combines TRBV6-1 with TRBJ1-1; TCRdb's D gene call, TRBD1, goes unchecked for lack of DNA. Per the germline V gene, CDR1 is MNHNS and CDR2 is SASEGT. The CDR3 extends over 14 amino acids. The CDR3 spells CASRPHRGDTEAFF.